This note documents a single T cell receptor beta chain sequence. This sample was taken from a study of blood T cell repertoires in COVID-19. Across the study: In each case, the material was cDNA or gDNA derived from T cells, B-cell-depleted T cells, or PBMCs.

In the source study's methods: Cell counts per sample came from amplifying reference gene primers. The repertoire was sequenced with immunoSEQ multiplex PCR; TCRdb's copy has only in-frame clones and lacks some. V and J calls and clone size come straight from that table; D and trimming were deduced from the DNA. The data hold 190,000 or so clones, with about 83% observed a single time. CDR3 length equals 16 residues. Germline CDR1 and CDR2: MDHEN and SYDVKM. V gave up 5 bases and J gave up 5 bases, with 22 bases separating them. The sequence derives from a man over 45 with active or convalescent COVID-19. Material for sequencing was peripheral blood. J is TRBJ2-7 and V is TRBV28, with D maybe TRBD1 (5 bases). The CDR3 protein is CASSILLYQGRDEQYF. CDR3 in DNA: TGTGCCAGCAGTATTCTCCTTTACCAGGGCAGGGACGAGCAGTACTTC.